The 21 T cell receptor beta chains below come from one sample, sequenced in a study of circulating CD8 cells and anti-PD-1 response in melanoma. Using approximately 15 ng of total RNA, TCR libraries were made with the QIAseq Immune Repertoire TCR panel. TCRdb analysed the reads with MiXCR anew, one entry per CDR3 protein. In the table there are around 1,900 distinct CDR3 sequences, about 5.9% of which are singletons. Sorting of live CD3+CD8+TCRalphabeta+ cells by PD-1 and/or TIGIT gave four subsets. Here the sequenced sample was CD8+ T cells from PBMCs, taken at baseline or after one month of anti-PD-1 therapy (not recorded which). The receptors stem from a human donor with melanoma.

This clonotype rates as large. The V call is TRBV29-1, the J call TRBJ2-5, with D unclear. CDR3 length: 12 amino acids. V was clipped by 4 bases and J by 1 base, with 7 bases between them. Germline V CDR1 and CDR2: SQVTM, ANQGSEA. In nucleotides, the CDR3 is TGCAGCGTTGCTTCGCTCCAAGAGACCCAGTACTTC. Protein sequence: CSVASLQETQYF.

By share of the sample, this clonotype is large. The chain employs TRBV2 and TRBJ2-7, with D tentatively TRBD2 (6 bases). V was clipped by 0 bases and J by 4 bases, with 7 bases between them. The germline gives CDR1 SNHLY, CDR2 FYNNEI. This CDR3 region has 13 residues. The CDR3 loop reads CASSEASGYEQYF. DNA of the CDR3: TGTGCCAGCAGTGAAGCTAGCGGATACGAGCAGTACTTC.

By its share, this clonotype is large. The V call is TRBV2, the J call TRBJ2-5; D uncertain. CDR1 is SNHLY and CDR2 is FYNNEI in the germline V gene. V shed 7 bases and J shed 0 bases, with 3 bases lying between them. The CDR3 has 11 residues. CDR3 bases: TGTGCCAGCATCAACCAAGAGACCCAGTACTTC. Translating it yields CASINQETQYF.

This clonotype is medium-sized in the sample. V is TRBV13 and J is TRBJ2-7; 8 bases are shared with TRBD2. The CDR3 totals 15 residues. The J segment lost 4 bases and the V segment lost 5 bases, leaving 10 bases of the junction unmatched. The germline V gene encodes CDR1 PRHDT and CDR2 FYEKMQ (reference sequence). CDR3 coding DNA: TGTGCCAGCAGCATCCTCCGGGGGGGGAGGTACGAGCAGTACTTC. Translation: CASSILRGGRYEQYF.

In this sample, this clonotype is medium-sized. This rearrangement joins TRBV19 to TRBJ2-1, with D unresolved. V was trimmed by 4 bases and J by 1 base, leaving 5 bases between them. From germline, CDR1 is LNHDA and CDR2 SQIVND (reference sequence). The CDR3 has 13 residues. CDR3 coding DNA: TGTGCCAGTAGTAGGTATTCCTACAATGAGCAGTTCTTC. Its translation: CASSRYSYNEQFF.

This clonotype ranks as medium-sized. The chain links TRBV29-1 to TRBJ1-2; no clear D gene. The germline V and J ends were trimmed by 4 bases and 4 bases, with 10 bases remaining between them. This CDR3 contains 12 residues. Germline V CDR1 and CDR2: SQVTM, ANQGSEA. CDR3 protein: CSVGSGSYGYTF. The DNA for the CDR3 is TGCAGCGTTGGTTCGGGGTCCTATGGCTACACCTTC.

This clonotype qualifies as medium-sized. This chain links TRBV19 with TRBJ2-3, with D hard to call. This CDR3 comprises 12 residues. CDR1 and CDR2 from the germline V gene are LNHDA and SQIVND (reference sequence). The V and J ends lost 3 bases and 6 bases respectively, with 7 bases between them. Written as DNA, the CDR3 is TGTGCCAGTAGTATTAACCTCGATACGCAGTATTTT. It is translated as CASSINLDTQYF.

This clonotype qualifies as medium-sized. The chain carries TRBV28 and TRBJ1-5; weak D call: TRBD1 (5 bases). V shed 2 bases and J shed 2 bases, with 7 bases lying between them. The CDR3 has 14 amino acids. Germline V CDR1 and CDR2: MDHEN, SYDVKM. The CDR3 nucleotides read TGTGCCAGCAGTTTAGGCAGGGGCAATCAGCCCCAGCATTTT. As protein: CASSLGRGNQPQHF.

By frequency in the sample, this clonotype is large. The chain links TRBV2 to TRBJ2-1, with D possibly matching TRBD2 (6 bases). V was shortened by 2 bases and J by 7 bases, with 15 bases between the two germline ends. CDR1 and CDR2 from the germline V gene are SNHLY and FYNNEI. The CDR3 is 15 residues long. The DNA of the CDR3 is TGTGCCAGCAGTGAATTGGAGGGTAAGCCGAATGAGCAGTTCTTC. Protein product: CASSELEGKPNEQFF.

By share, this clonotype ranks as medium-sized. The rearrangement uses TRBV28 and TRBJ1-6; 9 positions agree with TRBD1. Germline V gene lookup returns CDR1 MDHEN and CDR2 SYDVKM. V lost 4 bases, J lost 10 bases, and 5 bases stayed unmatched. There are 14 residues in the CDR3. The CDR3 DNA reads TGTGCCAGCAGTTCAACAGGGGGCTGGTCACCCCTCCACTTT. Protein product: CASSSTGGWSPLHF.

By frequency in the sample, this clonotype is medium-sized (0.01 to 0.1%). This chain joins TRBV20-1 and TRBJ2-2, with D unresolved. Trimming took 0 bases from V and 5 from J, leaving 10 bases between them. The CDR3 has 14 residues. Germline V gene lookup returns CDR1 DFQATT and CDR2 SNEGSKA (reference sequence). This CDR3 reads CSARDLRGTGELFF. In DNA form, the CDR3 reads TGCAGTGCTAGAGATCTGCGTGGGACCGGGGAGCTGTTTTTT.

This clonotype is medium-sized. The DNA for the CDR3 is TGCGCCAGCAGCCAAGGGGGGTCGAACACTGAAGCTTTCTTT. Its protein product is CASSQGGSNTEAFF. This sequence joins TRBV4-1 and TRBJ1-1, with a tentative D call TRBD1 (5 bases). Germline CDR1 is MGHRA and CDR2 is YSYEKL. The CDR3 has 14 amino acids. Deletions cut 1 base from V and 1 base from J, with 7 bases between.

Relative to its sample, this clonotype is medium-sized. The chain has TRBV28 and TRBJ2-2; D is ambiguous. The CDR3 has 14 residues. CDR1 and CDR2 from the germline V gene are MDHEN and SYDVKM. The V end lost 1 base, the J end lost 6 bases, and 9 bases lay between the germline ends. In DNA, the CDR3 is TGTGCCAGCAGTTTATCGGCAGCCGCCGGGGAGCTGTTTTTT. It is translated as CASSLSAAAGELFF.

In its sample, this clonotype ranks as medium-sized (0.01 to 0.1%). CDR3: CATSLTSGTETIEQYF. The DNA for the CDR3 is TGTGCCACCAGCCTAACCTCGGGGACGGAGACCATCGAGCAGTACTTC. This rearrangement joins TRBV24-1 to TRBJ2-7; D tentatively reads TRBD1 or TRBD2 (5 bases each). The V and J ends lost 7 bases and 6 bases respectively, with 24 bases between them. Germline lookup yields CDR1 KGHDR and CDR2 SFDVKD. CDR3 size: 16 residues.

In the case of this clonotype: The junction shows a germline mismatch at one end, possibly a read error. The chain is built from TRBV6-1 and TRBJ1-4, with 11 nucleotides matching TRBD1. The CDR3 consists of 16 residues. CDR1 and CDR2 from the germline V gene are MNHNS and SASEGT. The DNA of the CDR3 is TGTGCCGGCAGCGAAGTACCGGGACAGGGGGATGAAAAACTGTTTTTT. Translating gives CAGSEVPGQGDEKLFF.

By share, this clonotype ranks as medium-sized. The V call is TRBV28, the J call TRBJ2-2; D remains ambiguous. The length of the CDR3 is 14 residues. Trimming removed 1 base from V and 1 base from J, with 4 bases in between. Germline CDR1 is MDHEN and CDR2 is SYDVKM. The CDR3, as DNA: TGTGCCAGCAGTTTATATGAGAACACCGGGGAGCTGTTTTTT. Amino acid sequence: CASSLYENTGELFF.

In its sample, this clonotype ranks as medium-sized. The chain combines TRBV7-2 with TRBJ2-7; no clear D. The CDR3 is 15 amino acids. Germline assignment: CDR1 SGHTA and CDR2 FQGNSA. V was trimmed by 2 bases and J by 2 bases, leaving 13 bases between them. The CDR3 spells CASSLSGRTTYEQYF. Here the CDR3 DNA reads TGTGCCAGCAGCTTATCTGGCAGAACCACCTACGAGCAGTACTTC. The entire variable domain, with the rest obtained from reference TRBV7-2 and TRBJ2-7, is as follows: GAGVSQSPSNKVTEKGKDVELRCDPISGHTALYWYRQSLGQGLEFLIYFQGNSAPDKSGLPSDRFSAERTGGSVSTLTIQRTQQEDSAVYLCASSLSGRTTYEQYFGPGTRLTVT.

In DNA, the CDR3 is TGTGCCAGCAATAAACCTGGCTACACCTTC. It yields the protein CASNKPGYTF. The J gene is TRBJ1-2, the V gene TRBV6-9; D is unresolved. Germline loops: CDR1 MNHGY, CDR2 SVAAGI. There are 10 residues in the CDR3. Deletions cut 7 bases from V and 7 bases from J, with 7 bases between.

Judged by abundance, this clonotype is medium-sized. V gene TRBV19 combines with J gene TRBJ1-2; possibly TRBD1 for D (5 bases). CDR3 length: 12 amino acids. Trimming cost V 7 bases and J 3 bases, with 9 bases left between them. From germline, CDR1 is LNHDA and CDR2 SQIVND (reference sequence). DNA for the CDR3: TGTGCCAGTACGGGGGAGGACTATGGCTACACCTTC. Translating gives CASTGEDYGYTF.

Comments on this clonotype: The junction and the germline gene differ at one end; a read error may be behind it. The V and J genes are TRBV5-4 and TRBJ2-1; tentatively, D is TRBD1 (5 bases). The CDR3 runs 16 residues. Per germline, CDR1 SGHNT and CDR2 YYREEE (reference sequence). For the CDR3, the DNA is TGTGCCAGCGGCTTTGGCAGGGTAAGCTCCTACAATGAGCAGTTCTTC. Translating gives CASGFGRVSSYNEQFF.

This clonotype is medium-sized (0.01 to 0.1%) within its sample. The chain has TRBV4-1 and TRBJ2-4; D may correspond to TRBD1 or TRBD2 (5 bases each). V was shortened by 0 bases and J by 9 bases, with 12 bases between the two germline ends. This CDR3 comprises 14 residues. From germline, CDR1 is MGHRA and CDR2 YSYEKL. The CDR3 region is CASSQDGRAGIQYF. The CDR3 DNA is TGCGCCAGCAGCCAAGATGGCAGGGCGGGCATTCAGTACTTC.